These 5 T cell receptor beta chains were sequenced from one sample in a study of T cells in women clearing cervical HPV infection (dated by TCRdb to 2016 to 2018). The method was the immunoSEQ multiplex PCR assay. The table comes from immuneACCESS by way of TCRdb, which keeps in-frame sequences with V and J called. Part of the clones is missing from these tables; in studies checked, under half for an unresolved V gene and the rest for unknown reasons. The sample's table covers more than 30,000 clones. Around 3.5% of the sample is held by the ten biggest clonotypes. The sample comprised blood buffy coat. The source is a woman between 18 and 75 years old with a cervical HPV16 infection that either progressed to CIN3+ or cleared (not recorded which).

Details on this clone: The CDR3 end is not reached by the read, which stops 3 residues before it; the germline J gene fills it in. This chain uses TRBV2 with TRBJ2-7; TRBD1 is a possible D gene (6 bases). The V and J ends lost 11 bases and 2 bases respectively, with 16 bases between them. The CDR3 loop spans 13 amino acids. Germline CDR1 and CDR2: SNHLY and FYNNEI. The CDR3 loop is CAGHRDIAYEQYF. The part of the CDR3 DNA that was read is TGTGCCGGTCACCGGGACATTGCCTACGAG.

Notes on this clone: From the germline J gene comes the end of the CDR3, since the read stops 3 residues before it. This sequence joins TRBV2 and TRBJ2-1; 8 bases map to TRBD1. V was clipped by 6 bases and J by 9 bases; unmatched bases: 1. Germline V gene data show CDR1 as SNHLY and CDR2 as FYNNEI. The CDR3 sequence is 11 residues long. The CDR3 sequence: CASRQGGEQFF. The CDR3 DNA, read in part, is TGTGCCAGCAGACAGGGGGGTGAG.

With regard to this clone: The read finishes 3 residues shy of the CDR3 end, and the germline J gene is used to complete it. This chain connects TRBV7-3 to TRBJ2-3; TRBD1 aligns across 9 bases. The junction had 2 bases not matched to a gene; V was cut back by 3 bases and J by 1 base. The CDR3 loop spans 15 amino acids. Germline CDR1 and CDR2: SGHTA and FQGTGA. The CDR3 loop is CASSFTGGGTDTQYF. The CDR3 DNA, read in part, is TGTGCCAGCAGCTTTACAGGGGGCGGCACAGATACG.

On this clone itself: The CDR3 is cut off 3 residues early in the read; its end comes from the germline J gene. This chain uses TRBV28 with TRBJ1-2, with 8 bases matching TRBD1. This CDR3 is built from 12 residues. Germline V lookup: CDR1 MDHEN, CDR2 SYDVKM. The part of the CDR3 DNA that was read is TGTGCCAGCAGTTACAGGGGGACCGGC. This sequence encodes CASSYRGTG. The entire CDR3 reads CASSYRGTGYTF.

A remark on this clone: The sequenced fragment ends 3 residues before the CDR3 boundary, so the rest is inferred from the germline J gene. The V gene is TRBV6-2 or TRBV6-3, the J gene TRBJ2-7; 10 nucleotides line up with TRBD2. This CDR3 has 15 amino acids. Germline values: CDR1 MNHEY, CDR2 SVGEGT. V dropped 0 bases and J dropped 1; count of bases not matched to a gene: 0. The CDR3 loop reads CASSYSTSGSYEQYF. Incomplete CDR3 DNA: TGTGCCAGCAGTTACTCGACTAGCGGGTCCTACGAG.